Listed here is a single TCR beta chain. These data are taken from a study of shared clonotypes between healthy human individuals. Background on the study: CD4 naive and CD4 memory each took three plates per donor, while CD8 naive took two and CD8 memory one.

The germline V and J ends were trimmed by 3 bases and 9 bases, with 15 bases remaining between them. The CDR3 sequence is 13 residues long. Germline V lookup: CDR1 SGHDN, CDR2 FVKESK. Assay: immunoSEQ multiplex PCR; the TCRdb copy retains only in-frame clones and omits some. Counted here are more than 1,200,000 clones, approximately 98.5% occurring once; the ten biggest clones make up roughly 0.35%. The sequence was obtained from a man under 40 in good health. Specimen: naive CD4+ T cells sorted from blood. The subset is: CD45RA+ positively selected. The chain couples TRBV14 to TRBJ2-7, with TRBD2 as a possible D gene (5 bases). The DNA of the CDR3 is TGTGCCAGCAGCCAGTCCCAGACGGGGAGGCAGTACTTC. Protein product: CASSQSQTGRQYF.